The 12 T cell receptor beta chains listed next were all sequenced from one sample in a study of regulatory T cells in long-lasting Graves disease. HTBI primers from iRepertoire and Arm-PCR of CDR3 regions yielded the TCR beta libraries. TCRdb re-analysed the multiplex PCR reads in MiXCR, keeping a single row per CDR3 protein. The data contain roughly 350,000 distinct CDR3 sequences, roughly 17% of them seen just once; the ten biggest clones take up roughly 29%. Stated time point: newly diagnosed GD, antithyroid drugs for less than 3 months. The TCR library was made from RNA that had been extracted from PBMCs in TRIzol. These records were also assigned to another study, of T cells in Graves' hyperthyroidism and ophthalmopathy.

The sequencing used peripheral blood mononuclear cells (PBMCs), collected at new diagnosis, from a patient treated with antithyroid drugs. The receptors were sampled from a man between 35 and 55 years old with Graves disease.

V usage is TRBV25-1 and J usage is TRBJ2-3; D possibly uses TRBD1 or TRBD2 (5 bases each). This CDR3 spans 16 amino acids. V shed 2 bases and J shed 1 base, with 13 bases lying between them. Germline V lookup: CDR1 MGHDK, CDR2 SYGVNS. In DNA form, the CDR3 reads TGTGCCAGCAGTGAAGGGACGCGGACGGGCACAGATACGCAGTATTTT. Protein product: CASSEGTRTGTDTQYF. Using reference TRBV25-1 and TRBJ2-3 for the parts outside the CDR3, the full variable domain is EADIYQTPRYLVIGTGKKITLECSQTMGHDKMYWYQQDPGMELHLIHYSYGVNSTEKGDLSSESTVSRIRTEHFPLTLESARPSHTSQYLCASSEGTRTGTDTQYFGPGTRLTVL.

The gene calls are TRBV4-2 and TRBJ2-3; 11 nucleotides agree with TRBD2. The CDR3 is 17 residues long. J lost 5 bases, V lost 0 bases, and 7 bases had no gene match. The germline V gene has CDR1 LGHNA and CDR2 YNFKEQ. The DNA for the CDR3 is TGTGCCAGCAGCCAAGATTTTAGCGGGGGGGCCCAAGATACGCAGTATTTT. Its protein product is CASSQDFSGGAQDTQYF.

The chain joins TRBV24-1 to TRBJ2-3, with 8 bases that match TRBD2. Trimming removed 9 bases from V and 2 bases from J; junction bases left unmatched: 9. CDR1 is KGHDR, CDR2 SFDVKD, per germline. This CDR3 is 15 amino acids long. For the CDR3, the DNA is TGTGCCACCGGGGGTAGCGGGGCCCTCACAGATACGCAGTATTTT. This encodes CATGGSGALTDTQYF.

This clonotype was recorded many times. J is TRBJ2-7 and V is TRBV27, with 13 bases matching TRBD2. V gave up 6 bases and J gave up 3 bases; unmatched junction bases: 5. The CDR3 totals 15 residues. CDR1 and CDR2 (germline): MNHEY, SMNVEV (reference sequence). As DNA, the CDR3 is TGTGCCAGCAGACAGACTAGCGGGGGGTTCTACGAGCAGTACTTC. It codes for CASRQTSGGFYEQYF.

The genes are TRBV11-2 and TRBJ2-1; 10 nucleotides match TRBD2. The junction had 3 bases not matched to a gene; V was cut back by 4 bases and J by 3 bases. The CDR3 consists of 15 residues. CDR1 is SGHAT and CDR2 is FQNNGV in the germline V gene. The CDR3 bases are TGTGCCAGCAGCTCCAGCGGGGGGGTCTACAATGAGCAGTTCTTC. It translates to CASSSSGGVYNEQFF.

This chain joins TRBV20-1 and TRBJ2-4, with no clear D. The CDR3 contains 14 residues. Germline CDR1 and CDR2: DFQATT and SNEGSKA (reference sequence). Deletions cut 4 bases from V and 8 bases from J, with 18 bases between. CDR3 region: CSANPLDLWDIQYF. Written as DNA, the CDR3 is TGCAGTGCTAACCCTTTGGATCTTTGGGACATTCAGTACTTC.

This clonotype has at least ten counts. The chain is built from TRBV10-3 and TRBJ2-3; 8 nucleotides line up with TRBD1. CDR1 is ENHRY, CDR2 SYGVKD, per germline. The CDR3 length is 15 residues. Losses at the gene ends were 2 bases for V and 3 bases for J; bases not matched to a gene: 4. The CDR3 coding sequence is TGTGCCATCAGTGAGCCCGGACAGGGTACAGATACGCAGTATTTT. Amino acid sequence: CAISEPGQGTDTQYF.

This chain joins TRBV19 and TRBJ2-2; 11 bases align to TRBD1. This CDR3 has 16 residues. Germline V gene lookup returns CDR1 LNHDA and CDR2 SQIVND (reference sequence). J was trimmed by 6 bases and V by 1 base; bases with no gene match: 4. CDR3 sequence (DNA): TGTGCCAGTAGTATAGGCTGGGACAGGGGGTCCGGGGAGCTGTTTTTT. This encodes CASSIGWDRGSGELFF.

At least ten counts were recorded for this clonotype. The V gene is TRBV27, the J gene TRBJ2-1; 9 nucleotides match TRBD1. Germline-derived CDR1 and CDR2 are MNHEY and SMNVEV (reference sequence). This CDR3 is 15 amino acids long. Germline trimming cut 6 bases from V and 9 bases from J; bases unmatched to any gene: 12. CDR3 in DNA: TGTGCCAGCAGGGGGGACAGGGACGCCTTGGGTGAGCAGTTCTTC. It codes for CASRGDRDALGEQFF.

This clonotype appeared many times. CDR3 coding DNA: TGTGCCAGCAGCTCGTATGGGGTTGGCTATGGCTACACCTTC. This sequence encodes CASSSYGVGYGYTF. The chain recombines TRBV11-2 with TRBJ1-2; no definite D call. The CDR3 is made up of 14 amino acids. CDR1 is SGHAT and CDR2 is FQNNGV in the germline V gene. Trimming took off 4 bases at V and 4 bases at J, with 13 bases between the two ends.

V and J are TRBV4-1 and TRBJ1-5; D not certain. The CDR3 consists of 17 residues. The ends were cut back, 1 base at V and 4 bases at J, with 17 bases in the middle. From germline, CDR1 is MGHRA and CDR2 YSYEKL. The CDR3, as DNA: TGCGCCAGCAGCCAAGGGCTAGCAAGGAGTTTAAATCAGCCCCAGCATTTT. This codes for CASSQGLARSLNQPQHF.

This chain links TRBV28 with TRBJ1-6; 10 bases line up with TRBD1. V trimming: 6 bases; J trimming: 9 bases; junction bases outside the gene matches: 5. This CDR3 has 14 residues. Germline V gene lookup returns CDR1 MDHEN and CDR2 SYDVKM. In nucleotides, the CDR3 is TGTGCCAGCAGGCCGGGACAGGGGAGTTCACCCCTCCACTTT. Residues: CASRPGQGSSPLHF.